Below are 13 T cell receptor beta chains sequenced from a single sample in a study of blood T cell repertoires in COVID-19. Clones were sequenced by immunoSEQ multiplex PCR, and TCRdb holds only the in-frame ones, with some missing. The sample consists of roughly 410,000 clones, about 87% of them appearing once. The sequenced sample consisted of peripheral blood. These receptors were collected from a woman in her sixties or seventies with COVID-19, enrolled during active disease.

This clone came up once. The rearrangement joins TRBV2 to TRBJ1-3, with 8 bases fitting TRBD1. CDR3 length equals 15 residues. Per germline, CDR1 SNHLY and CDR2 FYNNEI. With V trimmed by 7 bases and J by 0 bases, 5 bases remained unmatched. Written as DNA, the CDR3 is TGTGCCAGCAAGGCAGGGGGCGGCTCTGGAAACACCATATATTTT. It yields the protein CASKAGGGSGNTIYF. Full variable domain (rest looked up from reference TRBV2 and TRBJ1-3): EPEVTQTPSHQVTQMGQEVILRCVPISNHLYFYWYRQILGQKVEFLVSFYNNEISEKSEIFDDQFSVERPDGSNFTLKIRSTKLEDSAMYFCASKAGGGSGNTIYFGEGSWLTVV.

The CDR3: CASSIRLAYEQYF. The CDR3 coding sequence is TGTGCCAGTAGCATTCGCCTAGCCTACGAGCAGTACTTC. This chain links TRBV19 with TRBJ2-7; D gene uncertain. V was clipped by 6 bases and J by 2 bases, with 11 bases between them. CDR3 length equals 13 residues. Germline V CDR1 and CDR2: LNHDA, SQIVND (reference sequence).

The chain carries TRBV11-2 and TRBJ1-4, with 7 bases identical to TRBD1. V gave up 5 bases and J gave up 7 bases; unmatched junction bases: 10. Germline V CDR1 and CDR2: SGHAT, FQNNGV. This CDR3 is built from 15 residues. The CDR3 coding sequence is TGTGCCAGCAGCGTACTGACAGGGTCGTTTGAAAAACTGTTTTTT. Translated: CASSVLTGSFEKLFF.

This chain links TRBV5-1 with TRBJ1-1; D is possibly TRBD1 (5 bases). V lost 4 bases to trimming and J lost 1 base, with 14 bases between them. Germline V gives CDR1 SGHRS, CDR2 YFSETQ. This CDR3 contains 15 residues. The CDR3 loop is CASSADRLGNTEAFF. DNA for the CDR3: TGCGCCAGCAGCGCCGACAGATTAGGGAACACTGAAGCTTTCTTT.

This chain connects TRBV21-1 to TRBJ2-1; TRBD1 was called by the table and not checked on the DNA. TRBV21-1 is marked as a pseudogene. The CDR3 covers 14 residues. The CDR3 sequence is CASSKGAGVNEQFF. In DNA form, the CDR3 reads TGTGCCAGCAGCAAAGGGGCAGGGGTAAATGAGCAGTTCTTC.

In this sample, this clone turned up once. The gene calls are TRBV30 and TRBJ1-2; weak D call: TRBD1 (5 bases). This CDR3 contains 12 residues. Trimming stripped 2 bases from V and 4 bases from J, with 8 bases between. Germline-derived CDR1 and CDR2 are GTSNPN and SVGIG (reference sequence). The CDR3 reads CAWSSQAYGYTF. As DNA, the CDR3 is TGTGCCTGGAGTTCACAGGCCTATGGCTACACCTTC.

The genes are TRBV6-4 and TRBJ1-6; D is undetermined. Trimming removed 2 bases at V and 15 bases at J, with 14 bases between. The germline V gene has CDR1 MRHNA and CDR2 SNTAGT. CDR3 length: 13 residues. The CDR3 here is CASSDAHSCHLHF. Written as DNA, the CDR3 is TGTGCCAGCAGTGACGCGCACAGTTGTCACCTCCACTTT.

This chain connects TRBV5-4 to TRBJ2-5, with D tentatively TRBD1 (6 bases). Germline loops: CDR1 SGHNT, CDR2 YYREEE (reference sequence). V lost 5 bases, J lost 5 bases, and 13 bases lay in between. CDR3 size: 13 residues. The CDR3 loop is CASRLPGAETQYF. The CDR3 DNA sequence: TGTGCCAGCAGGTTGCCAGGGGCGGAGACCCAGTACTTC.

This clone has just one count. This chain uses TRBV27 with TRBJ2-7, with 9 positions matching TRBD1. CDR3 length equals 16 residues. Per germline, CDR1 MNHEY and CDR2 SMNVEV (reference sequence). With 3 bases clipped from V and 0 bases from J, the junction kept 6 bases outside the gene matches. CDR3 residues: CASSFPGDRVSYEQYF. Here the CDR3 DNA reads TGTGCCAGCAGTTTCCCCGGGGACAGGGTCTCCTACGAGCAGTACTTC.

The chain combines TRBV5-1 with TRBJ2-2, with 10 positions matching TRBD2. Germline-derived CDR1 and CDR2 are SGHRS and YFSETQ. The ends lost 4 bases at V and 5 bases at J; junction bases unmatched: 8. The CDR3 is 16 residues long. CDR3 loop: CASSIAGGTGTGELFF. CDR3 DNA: TGCGCCAGCAGCATAGCGGGGGGCACGGGGACCGGGGAGCTGTTTTTT.

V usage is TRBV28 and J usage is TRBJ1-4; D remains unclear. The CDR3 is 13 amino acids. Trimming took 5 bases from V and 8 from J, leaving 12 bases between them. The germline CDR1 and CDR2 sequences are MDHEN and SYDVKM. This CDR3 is CASSQGGFEKLFF. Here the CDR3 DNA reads TGTGCCAGCAGTCAAGGAGGGTTCGAAAAACTGTTTTTT.

CDR3 sequence: CASSAPEAGREEKLFF. Written as DNA, the CDR3 is TGTGCCAGCAGCGCCCCAGAGGCAGGGAGGGAGGAAAAACTGTTTTTT. The chain recombines TRBV9 with TRBJ1-4, with D possibly being TRBD1 (5 bases). V gave up 3 bases and J gave up 8 bases, with 20 bases separating them. There are 16 residues in the CDR3. CDR1 is SGDLS and CDR2 is YYNGEE in the germline V gene.

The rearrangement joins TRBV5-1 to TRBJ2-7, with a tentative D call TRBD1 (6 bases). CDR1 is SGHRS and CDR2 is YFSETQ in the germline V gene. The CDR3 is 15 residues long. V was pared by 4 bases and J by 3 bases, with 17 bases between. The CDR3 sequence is CASSANLGQNYEQYF. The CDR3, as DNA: TGCGCCAGCAGCGCTAACCTAGGACAGAACTACGAGCAGTACTTC.